Given below is one T cell receptor (beta chain) in context. Antigen unknown. This entry is derived from a study of monozygotic twins with inflammatory bowel disease. Per germline, CDR1 SGHNT and CDR2 YYREEE (reference sequence). The CDR3 loop spans 14 amino acids. Incorporation of UMIs carrying a 6-nucleotide sample barcode was performed by template switching. Each of TCRalpha and TCRbeta cDNA went through two nested PCRs, lasting approximately 16 and 9 cycles. TCRdb reanalyzed the 5' RACE reads and collapses them to one entry per CDR3 protein, without DNA. The repertoire table contains some 200,000 distinct CDR3 sequences. The study's findings and limits: Inverse Simpson values showed less TCRbeta diversity in IBD patients than in their healthy co-twins.

The sample taken for sequencing was blood. This sequence joins TRBV5-4 and TRBJ2-7; TCRdb proposes TRBD1, but this gene call is untestable without DNA. The TCR sequence derives from a human donor with ulcerative colitis or Crohn's disease, or a healthy co-twin of an affected twin (not recorded which). CDR3 loop: CASSSPGTVYEQYF.